Below are 31 T cell receptor beta chains sequenced from a single sample in a study of T cell responses to AZD1222 COVID-19 vaccine. Using immunoSEQ multiplex PCR, the repertoire was profiled, and TCRdb retains in-frame clones only, with some absent. The data show around 200,000 clones, approximately 92% seen once. The material sequenced was peripheral blood, taken 28 days after the second dose of the MenACWY control vaccine. These TCRs come from an adult who received the MenACWY meningococcal vaccine as a control.

The V gene is TRBV12-3 or TRBV12-4, the J gene TRBJ1-1, with D uncertain. V lost 3 bases to trimming and J lost 4 bases, with 9 bases between them. CDR3 length equals 13 residues. CDR3: CASSLGVSTEAFF. CDR3 in DNA: TGTGCCAGCAGTTTGGGAGTCAGCACTGAAGCTTTCTTT.

This clone was seen once. The rearrangement uses TRBV27 and TRBJ1-1; 8 nucleotides align to TRBD1. This CDR3 contains 16 residues. The germline gives CDR1 MNHEY, CDR2 SMNVEV (reference sequence). V was pared by 6 bases and J by 4 bases, with 13 bases of the junction left unmatched. The CDR3 region has the DNA TGTGCCAGCAGCGACAGGGGACGACATCGGGGCACTGAAGCTTTCTTT. It codes for CASSDRGRHRGTEAFF.

This clone was detected once. V usage is TRBV6-5 and J usage is TRBJ1-5, with 8 bases aligning to TRBD1. There are 15 residues in the CDR3. V lost 6 bases, J lost 2 bases, and 6 bases stayed unmatched. The germline CDR1 and CDR2 sequences are MNHEY and SVGAGI. The CDR3 nucleotides are TGTGCCAGCAGCCCGGACAGGGCAGGCAATCAGCCCCAGCATTTT. This gives the protein CASSPDRAGNQPQHF.

This chain uses TRBV7-2 with TRBJ2-5; D is undetermined. Germline V gene data show CDR1 as SGHTA and CDR2 as FQGNSA. The CDR3 runs to 13 residues. Deletions cut 3 bases from V and 5 bases from J, with 10 bases between. The CDR3 DNA reads TGTGCCAGCAGCTTCGTTGTACGGGAGACCCAGTACTTC. Encoded protein: CASSFVVRETQYF.

The chain carries TRBV3-1 (or the pseudogene TRBV3-2) and TRBJ2-1, with a tentative D call TRBD2 (6 bases). The germline V gene has CDR1 LGHDT and CDR2 YNNKEL (reference sequence). V was clipped by 4 bases and J by 3 bases, with 7 bases between them. CDR3 length: 13 amino acids. The CDR3 DNA is TGTGCCAGCAGCCGGGACTTCTACAATGAGCAGTTCTTC. It specifies CASSRDFYNEQFF.

V is TRBV27 and J is TRBJ1-4, with D uncertain. Germline CDR1 and CDR2: MNHEY and SMNVEV (reference sequence). The length of the CDR3 is 13 residues. V gave up 2 bases and J gave up 5 bases, with 6 bases separating them. The CDR3 is CASSLTYNEKLFF. The CDR3, as DNA: TGTGCCAGCAGTTTAACTTACAATGAAAAACTGTTTTTT.

The chain joins TRBV13 to TRBJ1-2; 7 bases are shared with TRBD1. The CDR3 spans 13 residues. V lost 2 bases to trimming and J lost 4 bases; unmatched junction nucleotides: 1. CDR1 is PRHDT and CDR2 is FYEKMQ in the germline V gene (reference sequence). CDR3 sequence: CASSLRQGYGYTF. The CDR3 DNA reads TGTGCCAGCAGCTTACGACAGGGCTATGGCTACACCTTC.

This clone was seen once. The J gene is TRBJ2-2, the V gene TRBV11-3, with D possibly being TRBD2 (6 bases). Per the germline V gene, CDR1 is SGHNT and CDR2 is YENEEA. This CDR3 region has 16 residues. Trimming pared 0 bases from V and 2 bases from J, leaving 10 bases between. Here the CDR3 DNA reads TGTGCCAGCAGCTTAGAGAGCGGGCGTAACACCGGGGAGCTGTTTTTT. Translating it yields CASSLESGRNTGELFF.

This chain links TRBV18 with TRBJ1-2, with a possible D match to TRBD1 (5 bases). Trimming stripped 0 bases from V and 8 bases from J, with 22 bases between. The germline gives CDR1 KGHSH, CDR2 LQKENI. This CDR3 is 17 amino acids long. This chain's CDR3 is CASSPPWGEGYRSGYTF. The CDR3 DNA reads as TGTGCCAGCTCACCACCCTGGGGCGAGGGTTATAGGAGCGGCTACACCTTC.

CDR3 nucleotide sequence: TGTGCCAGCAGCTTAGCCCAAACAGGGTTTTATGGCTACACCTTC. This encodes CASSLAQTGFYGYTF. The chain joins TRBV7-9 to TRBJ1-2; TRBD1 is a possible D gene (6 bases). The CDR3 sequence is 15 residues long. Germline CDR1 SEHNR, CDR2 FQNEAQ (reference sequence). V was clipped by 0 bases and J by 5 bases, with 13 bases between them. Full variable domain (missing parts from reference TRBV7-9 and TRBJ1-2): DTGVSQNPRHKITKRGQNVTFRCDPISEHNRLYWYRQTLGQGPEFLTYFQNEAQLEKSRLLSDRFSAERPKGSFSTLEIQRTEQGDSAMYLCASSLAQTGFYGYTFGSGTRLTVV.

The V gene is TRBV2, the J gene TRBJ1-2; D remains ambiguous. The germline V gene encodes CDR1 SNHLY and CDR2 FYNNEI. V lost 3 bases, J lost 0 bases, and 8 bases lay in between. The length of the CDR3 is 14 residues. Here the CDR3 reads CASSDRSANYGYTF. The CDR3 bases are TGTGCCAGCAGTGACAGGTCAGCTAACTATGGCTACACCTTC.

This chain joins TRBV18 and TRBJ1-6, with a tentative D call TRBD1 (6 bases). Trimming left V 3 bases short and J 7 bases short, with 13 bases between. From germline, CDR1 is KGHSH and CDR2 LQKENI. The CDR3 is 15 residues long. CDR3 loop: CASSPGQGRNSPLHF. In DNA form, the CDR3 reads TGTGCCAGCTCACCGGGGCAGGGGCGCAATTCACCCCTCCACTTT.

The chain is built from TRBV4-1 and TRBJ2-3; 12 bases map to TRBD2. V lost 8 bases, J lost 3 bases, and 6 bases stayed unmatched. The CDR3 has 15 amino acids. Germline V lookup: CDR1 MGHRA, CDR2 YSYEKL. CDR3 residues: CASGTSGGLTDTQYF. CDR3 nucleotide sequence: TGCGCCAGCGGAACTAGCGGGGGGCTAACAGATACGCAGTATTTT.

The rearrangement joins TRBV28 to TRBJ2-4, with TRBD2 matching over 7 bases. V lost 5 bases and J lost 6; bases outside the gene matches: 7. The CDR3 has 14 residues. CDR1 MDHEN and CDR2 SYDVKM come from the germline V gene. CDR3 region: CASSTSREGNIQYF. The CDR3 DNA sequence: TGTGCCAGCAGTACTAGTAGGGAGGGAAACATTCAGTACTTC.

The J gene is TRBJ1-1, the V gene TRBV7-3; D gene uncertain. Trimming took off 5 bases at V and 1 base at J, with 8 bases between the two ends. Germline values: CDR1 SGHTA, CDR2 FQGTGA. This CDR3 spans 13 amino acids. The CDR3 sequence is CASSLSGNTEAFF. The CDR3 nucleotides are TGTGCCAGCAGCCTATCAGGGAACACTGAAGCTTTCTTT.

The table lists this clone with a few counts. The chain joins TRBV5-6 to TRBJ1-3, with D hard to call. The CDR3 consists of 15 residues. The germline V gene encodes CDR1 SGHDT and CDR2 YYEEEE. V lost 2 bases, J lost 0 bases, and 9 bases lay in between. The CDR3 is CASSFRGSSGNTIYF. In nucleotides, the CDR3 is TGTGCCAGCAGCTTCCGGGGAAGCTCTGGAAACACCATATATTTT.

This clone was seen a single time. The chain has TRBV18 and TRBJ2-3; TRBD1 agrees at 9 bases. Trimming removed 3 bases from V and 6 bases from J; junction bases left unmatched: 7. Germline V gene data show CDR1 as KGHSH and CDR2 as LQKENI. CDR3 length: 15 amino acids. For the CDR3, the DNA is TGTGCCAGCTCACCTCCGGGACAGGGCCCCGATACGCAGTATTTT. This codes for CASSPPGQGPDTQYF. The whole variable domain, filled in from reference TRBV18 and TRBJ2-3, reads NAGVMQNPRHLVRRRGQEARLRCSPMKGHSHVYWYRQLPEEGLKFMVYLQKENIIDESGMPKERFSAEFPKEGPSILRIQQVVRGDSAAYFCASSPPGQGPDTQYFGPGTRLTVL.

The chain has TRBV2 and TRBJ1-5, with D perhaps matching TRBD1 (5 bases). The CDR3 covers 15 residues. Per the germline V gene, CDR1 is SNHLY and CDR2 is FYNNEI. Trimming cost V 5 bases and J 0 bases, with 11 bases left between them. The CDR3 protein is CASSRDVLSNQPQHF. The CDR3 DNA follows: TGTGCCAGCAGTCGGGACGTACTTAGCAATCAGCCCCAGCATTTT.

This chain links TRBV7-2 with TRBJ1-2, with D possibly matching TRBD1 (5 bases). V lost 0 bases to trimming and J lost 4 bases, with 9 bases between them. Per germline, CDR1 SGHTA and CDR2 FQGNSA. The CDR3 length is 14 residues. The CDR3 DNA follows: TGTGCCAGCAGCTTAGCCCGGGACTCCTATGGCTACACCTTC. Translated, it gives CASSLARDSYGYTF.

The chain recombines TRBV3-1 (or the pseudogene TRBV3-2) with TRBJ1-2, with TRBD1 identical over 7 bases. V shed 1 base, J shed 3 bases, and the junction held 11 bases outside the gene matches. This CDR3 contains 17 residues. In germline, CDR1 is LGHDT, CDR2 YNNKEL (reference sequence). In DNA form, the CDR3 reads TGTGCCAGCAGCCAAGCGGGTAAGGGGGCCACCCACTATGGCTACACCTTC. It is translated as CASSQAGKGATHYGYTF.

The chain is built from TRBV25-1 and TRBJ1-6; TRBD1 is a possible D gene (5 bases). Germline values: CDR1 MGHDK, CDR2 SYGVNS. The CDR3 totals 15 residues. V was cut by 3 bases and J by 6 bases, with 12 bases left in between. The CDR3 spells CASSERGSGNSPLHF. CDR3 DNA: TGTGCCAGCAGTGAGAGGGGATCCGGTAATTCACCCCTCCACTTT.

The chain carries TRBV6-5 and TRBJ2-5; no clear D gene. The CDR3 spans 12 residues. The ends were cut back, 0 bases at V and 5 bases at J, with 4 bases in the middle. The germline V gene has CDR1 MNHEY and CDR2 SVGAGI. The CDR3 here is CASSYSRETQYF. DNA of the CDR3: TGTGCCAGCAGTTACTCGAGGGAGACCCAGTACTTC.

This chain uses TRBV7-9 with TRBJ1-1; D is ambiguous. Trimming stripped 5 bases from V and 0 bases from J, with 13 bases between. Germline V gene lookup returns CDR1 SEHNR and CDR2 FQNEAQ (reference sequence). CDR3 length: 15 residues. The CDR3 here is CASSKQGPMNTEAFF. In DNA form, the CDR3 reads TGTGCCAGCAGCAAACAAGGGCCCATGAACACTGAAGCTTTCTTT. The variable domain in full, with the rest retrieved from reference TRBV7-9 and TRBJ1-1, is DTGVSQNPRHKITKRGQNVTFRCDPISEHNRLYWYRQTLGQGPEFLTYFQNEAQLEKSRLLSDRFSAERPKGSFSTLEIQRTEQGDSAMYLCASSKQGPMNTEAFFGQGTRLTVV.

The chain joins TRBV6-2 or TRBV6-3 to TRBJ2-1; D is undetermined. CDR1 and CDR2 (germline): MNHEY, SVGEGT. This CDR3 spans 17 amino acids. V gave up 5 bases and J gave up 4 bases, with 21 bases separating them. The CDR3 spells CASSSTRDWTAYNEQFF. CDR3 nucleotide sequence: TGTGCCAGCAGTAGCACAAGAGACTGGACCGCGTACAATGAGCAGTTCTTC.

The chain combines TRBV19 with TRBJ2-1; a possible D gene is TRBD2 (6 bases). Trimming cost V 1 base and J 0 bases, with 10 bases left between them. The CDR3 has 16 residues. Germline V gives CDR1 LNHDA, CDR2 SQIVND (reference sequence). This CDR3 reads CASSIGAGSSYNEQFF. The CDR3 DNA is TGTGCCAGTAGTATAGGGGCGGGGAGCTCCTACAATGAGCAGTTCTTC.

The V call is TRBV27, the J call TRBJ1-6, with a weak D call TRBD1 (5 bases). Trimming removed 3 bases at V and 6 bases at J, with 21 bases between. The V gene's germline CDR1 is MNHEY and CDR2 SMNVEV (reference sequence). The CDR3 has 18 amino acids. CDR3 bases: TGTGCCAGCAGTTTGCTCCGGGACGCCCGGGGAGGTAATTCACCCCTCCACTTT. Its translation is CASSLLRDARGGNSPLHF.

The chain has TRBV12-3 or TRBV12-4 and TRBJ1-5; 11 nucleotides agree with TRBD1. The trim removed 5 bases at V and 11 bases at J, leaving 5 bases unmatched. CDR3 length: 13 residues. Written as DNA, the CDR3 is TGTGCCAGCAGTGGACAGGGGGCTAGGTCCCAGCATTTT. As protein: CASSGQGARSQHF.

V gene TRBV4-2 combines with J gene TRBJ2-7; TRBD2 matches at 9 bases. CDR1 and CDR2 (germline): LGHNA, YNFKEQ. The V segment lost 6 bases and the J segment 5 bases; nucleotides outside the gene matches: 5. The CDR3 is 13 amino acids. The CDR3 region is CASRRTSDNEQYF. CDR3 nucleotide sequence: TGTGCCAGCAGACGGACTAGCGACAACGAGCAGTACTTC.

V gene TRBV21-1 combines with J gene TRBJ1-6; the table assigns TRBD1, which was not confirmed against the DNA. TRBV21-1 is designated a pseudogene. The CDR3 has 16 amino acids. CDR3 bases: TGTGCCAGCAGCTTGGGGCCGCCCCATACCCCCTCACCCCTCCACTTT. Its protein product is CASSLGPPHTPSPLHF.

The chain links TRBV5-5 to TRBJ2-7; 7 bases line up with TRBD2. The CDR3 covers 16 residues. In germline, CDR1 is SGHKS, CDR2 YYEKEE (reference sequence). V was clipped by 0 bases and J by 0 bases; unmatched bases: 6. This CDR3 is CASSLAGGSSSYEQYF. The CDR3 DNA reads TGTGCCAGCAGCTTGGCCGGGGGGTCGAGCTCCTACGAGCAGTACTTC.

The chain combines TRBV5-4 with TRBJ1-6; TRBD1 matches at 9 bases. The length of the CDR3 is 16 residues. CDR1 SGHNT and CDR2 YYREEE come from the germline V gene (reference sequence). The V and J ends lost 4 bases and 7 bases, in that order; junction bases with no gene match: 9. CDR3: CASSLRTGVYNSPLHF. As DNA, the CDR3 is TGTGCCAGCAGCCTCCGGACAGGGGTTTACAATTCACCCCTCCACTTT.